The sequence of this T cell receptor (beta chain) was determined in a study of Ad26.COV2.S vaccination and SARS-CoV-2 variants (dated by TCRdb to about 2021). Looking at the study overall: Donors in the vaccine arm were drawn from COV1001, a multicentre, randomized, double-blind, placebo-controlled phase I-IIa trial testing Ad26.COV2.S in healthy adults. Ad26.COV2.S was administered intramuscularly at a dose of 5x10^10 or 1x10^11 viral particles, either as one shot or as two shots given 56 days apart. TCRbeta repertoire sequencing was used to assess the specificity and breadth of SARS-CoV-2-reactive T cell receptors after Ad26.COV2.S vaccination. The TCR-sequenced set comprised about 32 samples: approximately 19 Ad26.COV2.S vaccine recipients, 5 placebo recipients and 8 SARS-CoV-2 convalescent individuals. Participants in the trial were split at random into five groups of five each, receiving low-dose or high-dose Ad26.COV2.S once or twice, or else placebo on both occasions. Investigators remained blinded to trial group allocation during experiments and outcome assessment. Study-level results and caveats: The study was not powered for comparison of responses between vaccine doses or regimens. Substantial breadth of spike-specific CD8+ and CD4+ T cell responses was reported after vaccination. Compared with placebo recipients, Ad26.COV2.S recipients showed higher spike-specific TCR breadth (P = 0.0014). Non-spike TCR breadth was comparable between vaccine and placebo recipients, consistent with the vaccine containing only spike. The authors noted that total T cell responses may have been underestimated by the TCR breadth and depth analyses.

The immunoSEQ Assay was the method used to sequence TCRbeta CDR3 regions. After extraction, genomic DNA underwent amplification by bias-controlled multiplex PCR, followed by high-throughput sequencing. For the original study's pipeline: To quantify the absolute abundance of each unique TCRbeta CDR3 region, sequences were collapsed and filtered. T cell fraction was estimated by normalization of TCRbeta template counts to usable DNA, with usable DNA being measured through amplification of reference genes present in all nucleated cells. Repertoire TCRs were annotated as SARS-CoV-2-specific by exact matching of V gene, CDR3 amino acid sequence and J gene to a known reactive TCR set. The reference SARS-CoV-2 TCR set was obtained from MIRA and was filtered for enrichment in COVID-19-positive ImmuneCODE repertoires, whereby public or cross-reactive TCRs were removed. Drawing on the MIRA antigens, annotated TCRs were analysed further at the level of specific ORF or position within ORF. Depth was the summed frequency of annotated unique rearrangements, while breadth was defined as annotated unique rearrangements over total unique productive rearrangements. Group comparisons of TCR breadth used two-sided Wilcoxon rank-sum tests. This immuneACCESS table, as held by TCRdb, lists in-frame sequences with V and J called but not all clones. Of the missing ones, under half trace to an unresolved V gene in checked studies; the others have no known cause. Clone size and V and J calls were adopted from that table, with D and trimming inferred from the DNA. The sample data list about 350,000 clones, and about 89% of these were observed just once. Roughly 4.8% of the sample belongs to the ten largest clones.

This clone has just one count. The antigen it binds to is not known. It has no much larger one-base neighbor in the sample; base qualities were not kept. CDR1 is given as SGHRS and CDR2 as YFSETQ, both from the germline V gene. Trimming accounts for 3 bases at V and 3 bases at J, while the number of junction bases matched to no gene is 4. Reading from cysteine to phenylalanine, the CDR3 counts 14 amino acids. Kept here is only the CDR3 DNA, which spans 42 bases and is read in frame from base 1. The intended sense of this specimen's treatment or condition label: some 20 received Ad26.COV2.S at low or high dose, single or two shots; about 5 received placebo; per-sample allocation not given. For vaccine and placebo recipients, the sequenced repertoires came from samples collected on day 63 after the first injection. In Cohort 1b, roughly 25 adults aged 18-55 years were enrolled at a single site in Boston, USA, between 29 July and 7 August 2020. Ad26.COV2.S consisted of a replication-incompetent adenovirus type 26 vector by which a prefusion-stabilized SARS-CoV-2 spike protein from the original Wuhan strain was expressed.

Sequencing used peripheral blood, obtained in a trial of Ad26.COV2.S vaccine versus placebo. This receptor was obtained from a person aged 18-60 years who received the Ad26.COV2.S COVID-19 vaccine or a placebo. Recombination connected TRBV5-1 to TRBJ2-7; 9 middle bases align to TRBD1. The DNA is TGCGCCAGCAGCTCCGGGACAGGGAACTACGAGCAGTACTTC. Its protein product is CASSSGTGNYEQYF.